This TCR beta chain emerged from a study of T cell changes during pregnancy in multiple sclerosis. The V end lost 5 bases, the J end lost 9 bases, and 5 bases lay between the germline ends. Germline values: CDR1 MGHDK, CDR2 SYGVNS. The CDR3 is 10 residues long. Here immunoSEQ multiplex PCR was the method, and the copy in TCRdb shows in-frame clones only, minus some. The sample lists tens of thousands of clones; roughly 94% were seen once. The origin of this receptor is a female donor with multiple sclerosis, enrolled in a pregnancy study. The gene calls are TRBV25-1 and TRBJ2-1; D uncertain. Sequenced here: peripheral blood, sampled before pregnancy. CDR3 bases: TGTGCCAGCAGTTCGGGTGAGCAGTTCTTC. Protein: CASSSGEQFF.